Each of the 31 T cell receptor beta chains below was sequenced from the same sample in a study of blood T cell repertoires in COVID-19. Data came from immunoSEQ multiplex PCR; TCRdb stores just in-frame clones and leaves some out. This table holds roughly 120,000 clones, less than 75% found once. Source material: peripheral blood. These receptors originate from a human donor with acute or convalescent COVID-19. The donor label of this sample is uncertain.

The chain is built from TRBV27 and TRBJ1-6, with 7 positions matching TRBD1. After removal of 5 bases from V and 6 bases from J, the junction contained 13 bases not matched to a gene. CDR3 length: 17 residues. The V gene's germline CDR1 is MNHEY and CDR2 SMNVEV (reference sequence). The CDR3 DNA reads TGTGCCAGCAGTATTTACATAGCCAGGGGGAGTAATTCACCCCTCCACTTT. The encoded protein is CASSIYIARGSNSPLHF.

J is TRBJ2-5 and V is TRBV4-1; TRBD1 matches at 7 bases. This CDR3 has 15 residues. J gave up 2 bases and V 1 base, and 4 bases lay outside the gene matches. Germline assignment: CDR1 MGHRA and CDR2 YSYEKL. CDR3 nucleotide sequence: TGCGCCAGCAGCCAAGGGGGACAGCCTCAAGAGACCCAGTACTTC. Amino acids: CASSQGGQPQETQYF.

CDR3 nucleotides: TGTGCCAGCGGGACAGCCCTTAATTCACCCCTCCACTTT. Translated: CASGTALNSPLHF. This chain connects TRBV7-2 to TRBJ1-6; 7 nucleotides align to TRBD1. CDR3 length: 13 residues. V lost 8 bases and J lost 6; bases outside the gene matches: 4. Germline CDR1 and CDR2: SGHTA and FQGNSA.

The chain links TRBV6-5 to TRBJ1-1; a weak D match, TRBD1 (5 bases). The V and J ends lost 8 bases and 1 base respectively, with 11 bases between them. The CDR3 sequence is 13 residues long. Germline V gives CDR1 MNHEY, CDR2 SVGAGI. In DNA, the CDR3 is TGTGCCAGCGCTCCTACAGGGAACACTGAAGCTTTCTTT. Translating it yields CASAPTGNTEAFF.

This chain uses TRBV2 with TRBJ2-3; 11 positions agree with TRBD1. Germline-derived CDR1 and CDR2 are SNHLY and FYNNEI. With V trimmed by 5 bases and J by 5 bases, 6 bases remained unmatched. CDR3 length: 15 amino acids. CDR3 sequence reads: CASSLDRGRIDTQYF. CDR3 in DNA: TGTGCCAGCAGTCTGGACAGGGGGCGAATAGATACGCAGTATTTT.

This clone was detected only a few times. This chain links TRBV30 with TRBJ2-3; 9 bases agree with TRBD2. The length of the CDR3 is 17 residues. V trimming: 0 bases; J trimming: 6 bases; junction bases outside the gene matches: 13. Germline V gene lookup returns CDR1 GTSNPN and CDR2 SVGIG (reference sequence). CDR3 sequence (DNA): TGTGCCTGGAGTGTAGGGGGACTAGCTATCGGTAGGGATACGCAGTATTTT. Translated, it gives CAWSVGGLAIGRDTQYF.

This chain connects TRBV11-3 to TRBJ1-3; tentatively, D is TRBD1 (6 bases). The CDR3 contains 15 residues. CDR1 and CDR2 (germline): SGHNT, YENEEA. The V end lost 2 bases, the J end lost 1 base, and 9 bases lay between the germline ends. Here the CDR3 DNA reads TGTGCCAGCAGCTTATTTACAGGGTCTGGAAACACCATATATTTT. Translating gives CASSLFTGSGNTIYF.

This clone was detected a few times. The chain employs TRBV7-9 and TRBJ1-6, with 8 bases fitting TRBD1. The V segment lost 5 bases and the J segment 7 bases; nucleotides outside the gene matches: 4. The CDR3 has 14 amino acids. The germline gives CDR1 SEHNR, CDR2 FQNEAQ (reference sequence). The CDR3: CASSVGTGNSPLHF. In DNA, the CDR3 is TGTGCCAGCAGCGTCGGGACAGGAAATTCACCCCTCCACTTT.

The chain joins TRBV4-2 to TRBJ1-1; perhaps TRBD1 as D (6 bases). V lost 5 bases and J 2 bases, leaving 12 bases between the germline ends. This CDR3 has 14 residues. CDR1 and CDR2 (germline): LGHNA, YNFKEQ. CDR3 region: CASSTRTVNTEAFF. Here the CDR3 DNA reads TGTGCCAGCAGCACTCGGACAGTAAACACTGAAGCTTTCTTT.

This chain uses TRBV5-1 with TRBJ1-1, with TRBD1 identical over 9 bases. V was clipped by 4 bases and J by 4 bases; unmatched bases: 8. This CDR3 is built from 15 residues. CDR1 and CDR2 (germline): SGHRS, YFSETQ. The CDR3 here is CASSGGTGWGTEAFF. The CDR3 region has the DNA TGCGCCAGCAGCGGAGGGACAGGGTGGGGCACTGAAGCTTTCTTT.

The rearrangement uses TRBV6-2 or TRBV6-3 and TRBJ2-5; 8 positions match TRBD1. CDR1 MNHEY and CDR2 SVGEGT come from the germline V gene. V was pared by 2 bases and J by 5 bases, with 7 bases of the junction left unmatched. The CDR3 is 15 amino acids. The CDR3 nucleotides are TGTGCCAGCAGTTACCCCCGCAGGGGGCGGGAGACCCAGTACTTC. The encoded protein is CASSYPRRGRETQYF.

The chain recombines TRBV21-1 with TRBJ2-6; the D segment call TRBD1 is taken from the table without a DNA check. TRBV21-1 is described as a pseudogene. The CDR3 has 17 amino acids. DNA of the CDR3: TGTGCCAGCAGCAAATCCCCAGGGCGCTCTGGGGCCAACGTCCTGACTTTC. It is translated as CASSKSPGRSGANVLTF.

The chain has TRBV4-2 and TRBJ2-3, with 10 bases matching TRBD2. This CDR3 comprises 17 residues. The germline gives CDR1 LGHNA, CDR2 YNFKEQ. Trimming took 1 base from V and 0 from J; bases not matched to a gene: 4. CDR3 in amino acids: CASSQGPAGGSTDTQYF. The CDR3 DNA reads TGTGCCAGCAGCCAAGGCCCAGCGGGGGGGAGCACAGATACGCAGTATTTT.

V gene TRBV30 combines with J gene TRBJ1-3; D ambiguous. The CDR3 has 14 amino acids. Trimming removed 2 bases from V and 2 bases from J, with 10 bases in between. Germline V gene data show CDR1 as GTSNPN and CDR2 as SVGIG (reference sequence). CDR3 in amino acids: CAWSISFPGNTIYF. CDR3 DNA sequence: TGTGCCTGGAGTATCAGTTTCCCTGGAAACACCATATATTTT.

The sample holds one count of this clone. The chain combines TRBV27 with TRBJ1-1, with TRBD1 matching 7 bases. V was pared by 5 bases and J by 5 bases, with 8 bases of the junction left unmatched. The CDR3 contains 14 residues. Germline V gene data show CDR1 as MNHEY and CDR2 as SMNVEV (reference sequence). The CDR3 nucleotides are TGTGCCAGCAGTAGAAACAGGGGTACTACTGAAGCTTTCTTT. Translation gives CASSRNRGTTEAFF.

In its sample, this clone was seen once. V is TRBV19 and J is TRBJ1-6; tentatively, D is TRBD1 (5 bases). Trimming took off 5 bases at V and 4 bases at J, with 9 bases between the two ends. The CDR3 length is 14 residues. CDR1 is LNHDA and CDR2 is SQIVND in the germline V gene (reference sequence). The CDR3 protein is CASSLDIYNSPLHF. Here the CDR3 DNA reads TGTGCCAGTAGTTTGGACATTTATAATTCACCCCTCCACTTT.

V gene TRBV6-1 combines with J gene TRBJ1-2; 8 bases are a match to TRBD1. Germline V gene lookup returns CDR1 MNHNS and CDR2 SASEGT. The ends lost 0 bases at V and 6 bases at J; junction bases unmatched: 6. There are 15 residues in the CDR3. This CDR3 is CASSEASGQVDGYTF. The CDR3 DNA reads TGTGCCAGCAGTGAAGCGTCGGGACAGGTCGATGGCTACACCTTC.

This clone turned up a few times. The CDR3 sequence: CASSRKGATNEKLFF. The CDR3 nucleotides are TGTGCCAGTAGTAGAAAAGGAGCAACTAATGAAAAACTGTTTTTT. The chain links TRBV19 to TRBJ1-4; D remains unclear. Germline CDR1 LNHDA, CDR2 SQIVND (reference sequence). V lost 4 bases and J 0 bases, leaving 9 bases between the germline ends. This CDR3 is built from 15 residues.

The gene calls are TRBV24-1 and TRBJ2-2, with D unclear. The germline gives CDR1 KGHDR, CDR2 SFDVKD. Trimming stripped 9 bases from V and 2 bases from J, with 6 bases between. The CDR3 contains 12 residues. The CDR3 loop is CATLGNTGELFF. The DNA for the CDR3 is TGTGCCACCCTAGGTAACACCGGGGAGCTGTTTTTT.

The CDR3 DNA sequence: TGTGCCAGCAGCGTTGGACAGCGCACAGATACGCAGTATTTT. Amino acid sequence: CASSVGQRTDTQYF. The V gene is TRBV7-9, the J gene TRBJ2-3; a possible D gene is TRBD1 (6 bases). There are 14 residues in the CDR3. Trimming took off 5 bases at V and 1 base at J, with 10 bases between the two ends. Germline CDR1 SEHNR, CDR2 FQNEAQ (reference sequence).

In DNA form, the CDR3 reads TGTGCCTCACTCCAGACAGGTTGGAGTGGCTACACCTTC. Residues: CASLQTGWSGYTF. J is TRBJ1-2 and V is TRBV10-3; TRBD1 is a possible D gene (6 bases). V lost 11 bases and J 7 bases, leaving 20 bases between the germline ends. Germline assignment: CDR1 ENHRY and CDR2 SYGVKD. The CDR3 covers 13 residues.

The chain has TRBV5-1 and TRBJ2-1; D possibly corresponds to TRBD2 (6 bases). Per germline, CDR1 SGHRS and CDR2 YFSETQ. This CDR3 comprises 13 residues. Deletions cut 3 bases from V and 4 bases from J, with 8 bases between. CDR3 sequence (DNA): TGCGCCAGCAGCTCCGGACTATACAATGAGCAGTTCTTC. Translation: CASSSGLYNEQFF.

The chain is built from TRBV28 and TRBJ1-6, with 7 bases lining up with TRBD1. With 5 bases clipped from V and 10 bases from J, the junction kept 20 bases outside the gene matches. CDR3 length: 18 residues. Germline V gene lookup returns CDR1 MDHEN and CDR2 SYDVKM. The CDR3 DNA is TGTGCCAGCAGTCCCCCCCCGGGACAGACAATTTCGGGGTCACCCCTCCACTTT. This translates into CASSPPPGQTISGSPLHF.

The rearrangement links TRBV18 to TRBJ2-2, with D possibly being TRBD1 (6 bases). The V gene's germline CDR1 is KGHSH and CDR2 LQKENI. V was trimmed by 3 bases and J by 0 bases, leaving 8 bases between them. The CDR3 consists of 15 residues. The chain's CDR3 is CASSPGATNTGELFF. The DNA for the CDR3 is TGTGCCAGCTCACCGGGGGCCACGAACACCGGGGAGCTGTTTTTT.

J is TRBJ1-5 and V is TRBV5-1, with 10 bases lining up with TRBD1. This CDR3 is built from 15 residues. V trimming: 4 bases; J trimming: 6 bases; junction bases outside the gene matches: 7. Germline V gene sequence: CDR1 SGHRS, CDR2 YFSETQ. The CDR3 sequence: CASSPGTGVSQPQHF. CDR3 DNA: TGCGCCAGCAGCCCCGGGACAGGGGTTAGTCAGCCCCAGCATTTT.

The CDR3 region is CASSDRQDTSYGYTF. In DNA form, the CDR3 reads TGTGCCAGCAGTGATAGACAGGATACCTCATATGGCTACACCTTC. J is TRBJ1-2 and V is TRBV6-1; a weak D match, TRBD1 (6 bases). Trimming took 3 bases from V and 5 from J, leaving 16 bases between them. The germline CDR1 and CDR2 sequences are MNHNS and SASEGT. This CDR3 is built from 15 residues.

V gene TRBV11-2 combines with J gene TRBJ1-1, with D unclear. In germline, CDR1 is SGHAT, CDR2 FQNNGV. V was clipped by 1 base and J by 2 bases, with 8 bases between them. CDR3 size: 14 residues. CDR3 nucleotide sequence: TGTGCCAGCAGCTTAGTCCAGACTAACACTGAAGCTTTCTTT. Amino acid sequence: CASSLVQTNTEAFF.

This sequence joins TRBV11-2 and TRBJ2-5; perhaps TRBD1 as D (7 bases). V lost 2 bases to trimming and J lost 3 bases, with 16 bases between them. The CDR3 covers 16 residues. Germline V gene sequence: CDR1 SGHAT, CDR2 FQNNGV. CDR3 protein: CASSLLPAGGKETQYF. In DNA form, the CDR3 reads TGTGCCAGCAGCTTACTCCCGGCAGGGGGGAAAGAGACCCAGTACTTC.

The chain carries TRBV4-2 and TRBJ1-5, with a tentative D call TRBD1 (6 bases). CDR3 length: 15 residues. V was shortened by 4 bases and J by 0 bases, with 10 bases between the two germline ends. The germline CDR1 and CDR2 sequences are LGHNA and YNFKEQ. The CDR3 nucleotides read TGTGCCAGCAGCCGCCAGGGGAATAGCAATCAGCCCCAGCATTTT. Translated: CASSRQGNSNQPQHF.

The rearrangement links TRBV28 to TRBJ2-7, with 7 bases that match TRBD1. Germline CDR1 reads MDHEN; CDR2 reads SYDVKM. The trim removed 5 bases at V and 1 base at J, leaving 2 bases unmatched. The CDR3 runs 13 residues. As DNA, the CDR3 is TGTGCCAGCAGTCAGACAGGGTCCTACGAGCAGTACTTC. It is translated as CASSQTGSYEQYF. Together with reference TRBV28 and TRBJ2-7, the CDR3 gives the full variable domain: DVKVTQSSRYLVKRTGEKVFLECVQDMDHENMFWYRQDPGLGLRLIYFSYDVKMKEKGDIPEGYSVSREKKERFSLILESASTNQTSMYLCASSQTGSYEQYFGPGTRLTVT.

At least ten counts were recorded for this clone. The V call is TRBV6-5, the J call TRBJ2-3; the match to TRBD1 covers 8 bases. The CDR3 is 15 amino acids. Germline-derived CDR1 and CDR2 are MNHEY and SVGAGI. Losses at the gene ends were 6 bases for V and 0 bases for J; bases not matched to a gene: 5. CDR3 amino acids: CASSPTGVSTDTQYF. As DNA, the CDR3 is TGTGCCAGCAGCCCGACAGGGGTTAGCACAGATACGCAGTATTTT.